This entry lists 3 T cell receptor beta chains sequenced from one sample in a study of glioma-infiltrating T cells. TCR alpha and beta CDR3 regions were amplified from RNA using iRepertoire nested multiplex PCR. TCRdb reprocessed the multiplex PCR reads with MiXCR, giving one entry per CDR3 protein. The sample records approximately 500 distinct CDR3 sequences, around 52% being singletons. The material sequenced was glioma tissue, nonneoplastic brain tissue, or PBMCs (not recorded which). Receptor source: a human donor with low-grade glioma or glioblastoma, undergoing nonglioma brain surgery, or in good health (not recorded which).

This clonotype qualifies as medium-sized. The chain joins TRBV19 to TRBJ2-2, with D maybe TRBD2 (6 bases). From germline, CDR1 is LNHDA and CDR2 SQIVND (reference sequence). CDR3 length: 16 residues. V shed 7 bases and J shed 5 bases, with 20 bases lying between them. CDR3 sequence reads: CASNLGTAGRTGELFF. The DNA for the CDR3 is TGTGCCAGTAACCTGGGCACCGCAGGGAGGACCGGGGAGCTGTTTTTT. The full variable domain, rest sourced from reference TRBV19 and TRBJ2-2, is DGGITQSPKYLFRKEGQNVTLSCEQNLNHDAMYWYRQDPGQGLRLIYYSQIVNDFQKGDIAEGYSVSREKKESFPLTVTSAQKNPTAFYLCASNLGTAGRTGELFFGEGSRLTVL.

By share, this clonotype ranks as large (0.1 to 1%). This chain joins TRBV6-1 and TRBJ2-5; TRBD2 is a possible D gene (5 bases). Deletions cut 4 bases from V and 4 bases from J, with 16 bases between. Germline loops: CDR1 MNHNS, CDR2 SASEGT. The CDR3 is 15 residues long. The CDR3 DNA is TGTGCCAGCAGTGTTAGCCTAGCCAGTGGAGAGACCCAGTACTTC. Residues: CASSVSLASGETQYF.

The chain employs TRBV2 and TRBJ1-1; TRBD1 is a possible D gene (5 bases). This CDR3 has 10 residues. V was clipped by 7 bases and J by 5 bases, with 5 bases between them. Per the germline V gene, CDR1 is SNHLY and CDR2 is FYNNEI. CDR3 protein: CASTGTEAFF. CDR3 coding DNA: TGTGCCAGCACAGGGACTGAAGCTTTCTTT.